This T cell receptor beta chain was captured in a study of blood T cell repertoires in COVID-19. Overall study: Sites in the United States, Italy and Spain provided acute and convalescent COVID-19 samples. PBMCs, B-cell-depleted T cells, or T cells were the source of the cDNA or gDNA that made up the material.

Authors' data handling: Reference gene primer amplification gave nucleated cell count estimates. The method was immunoSEQ multiplex PCR; TCRdb's version includes in-frame clones alone and lacks a portion of them. V and J calls and clone size come straight from that table; D and trimming were deduced from the DNA. The data show 40,000 to 60,000 clones, roughly 78% seen once. V lost 5 bases and J lost 2, with 12 bases in between. Per germline, CDR1 MNHEY and CDR2 SMNVEV (reference sequence). The CDR3 has 14 residues. Specimen: peripheral blood. The sequence was obtained from an older man with acute or convalescent COVID-19. V is TRBV27 and J is TRBJ1-1; D gene uncertain. The CDR3 protein is CASSQIPLNTEAFF. As DNA, the CDR3 is TGTGCCAGCAGTCAGATTCCTCTTAACACTGAAGCTTTCTTT.